Given below is one T cell receptor (beta chain) in context. This sample was taken from a study of neoadjuvant anti-PD-1 for oral cavity cancer. Specified time point: after neoadjuvant nivolumab, at surgical resection. The method was immunoSEQ multiplex PCR; TCRdb's version includes in-frame clones alone and lacks a portion of them. The sample holds some 12,000 clones, around 75% seen once. In germline, CDR1 is LNHDA, CDR2 SQIVND (reference sequence). This CDR3 comprises 16 residues. V was shortened by 3 bases and J by 4 bases, with 15 bases between the two germline ends. The receptor comes from a person between 40 and 85 years old with oral cavity squamous cell carcinoma. The chain carries TRBV19 and TRBJ2-2, with a weak D call TRBD2 (5 bases). The source material was PBMCs, sampled after nivolumab (anti-PD-1) treatment. In DNA form, the CDR3 reads TGTGCCAGTAGTATTCCTCGGGGAATGGGCACCGGGGAGCTGTTTTTT. The encoded protein is CASSIPRGMGTGELFF.